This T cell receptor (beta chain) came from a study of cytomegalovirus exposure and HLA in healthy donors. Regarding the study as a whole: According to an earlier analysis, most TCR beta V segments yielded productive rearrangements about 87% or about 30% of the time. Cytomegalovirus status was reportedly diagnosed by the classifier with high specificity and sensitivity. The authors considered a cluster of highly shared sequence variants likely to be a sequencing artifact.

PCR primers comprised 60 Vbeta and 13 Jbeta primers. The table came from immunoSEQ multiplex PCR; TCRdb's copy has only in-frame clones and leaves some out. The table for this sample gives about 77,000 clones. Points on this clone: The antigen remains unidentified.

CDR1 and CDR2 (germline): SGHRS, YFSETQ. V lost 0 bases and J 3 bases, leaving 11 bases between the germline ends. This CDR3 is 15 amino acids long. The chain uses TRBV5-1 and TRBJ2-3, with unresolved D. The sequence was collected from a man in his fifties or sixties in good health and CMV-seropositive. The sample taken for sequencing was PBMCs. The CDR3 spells CASSLAADATDTQYF. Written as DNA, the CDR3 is TGCGCCAGCAGCTTGGCCGCGGATGCGACAGATACGCAGTATTTT.